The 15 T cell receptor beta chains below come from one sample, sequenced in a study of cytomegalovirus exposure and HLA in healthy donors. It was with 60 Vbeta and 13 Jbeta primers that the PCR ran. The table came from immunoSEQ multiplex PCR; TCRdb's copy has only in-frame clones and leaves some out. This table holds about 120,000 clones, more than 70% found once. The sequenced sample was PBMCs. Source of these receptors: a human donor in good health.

CDR3 DNA sequence: TGCAGCGTTGGAGGGACTAGGAAGGCCGGGGAGCTGTTTTTT. Translated, it gives CSVGGTRKAGELFF. The V and J genes are TRBV29-1 and TRBJ2-2; 8 bases fit TRBD2. V lost 4 bases and J lost 6; bases outside the gene matches: 7. The CDR3 sequence is 14 residues long. Germline CDR1 is SQVTM and CDR2 is ANQGSEA.

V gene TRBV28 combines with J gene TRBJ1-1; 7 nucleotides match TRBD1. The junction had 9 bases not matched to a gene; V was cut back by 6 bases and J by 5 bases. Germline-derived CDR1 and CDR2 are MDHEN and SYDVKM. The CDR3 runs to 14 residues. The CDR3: CASSQQGPETEAFF. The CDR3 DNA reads TGTGCCAGCAGCCAACAGGGGCCGGAGACTGAAGCTTTCTTT.

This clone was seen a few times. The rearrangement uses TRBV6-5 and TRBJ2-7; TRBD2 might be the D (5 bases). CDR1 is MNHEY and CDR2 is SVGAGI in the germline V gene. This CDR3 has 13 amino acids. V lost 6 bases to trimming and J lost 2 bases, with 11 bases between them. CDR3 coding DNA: TGTGCCAGCAGCTCTCCGGGGACCTACGAGCAGTACTTC. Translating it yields CASSSPGTYEQYF.

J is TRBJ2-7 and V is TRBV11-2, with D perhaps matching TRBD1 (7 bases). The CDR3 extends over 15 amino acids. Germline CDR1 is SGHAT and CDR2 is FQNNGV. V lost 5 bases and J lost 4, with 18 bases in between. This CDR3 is CASSPQGGLMYEQYF. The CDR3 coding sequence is TGTGCCAGCAGCCCTCAGGGGGGCCTCATGTACGAGCAGTACTTC.

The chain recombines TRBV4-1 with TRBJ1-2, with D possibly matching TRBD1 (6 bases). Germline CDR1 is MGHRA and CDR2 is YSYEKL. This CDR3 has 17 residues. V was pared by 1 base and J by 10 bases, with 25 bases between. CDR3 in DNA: TGCGCCAGCAGCCAAGGAAGTTTTGGGGGGGGACACCAATTCTACACCTTC. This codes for CASSQGSFGGGHQFYTF.

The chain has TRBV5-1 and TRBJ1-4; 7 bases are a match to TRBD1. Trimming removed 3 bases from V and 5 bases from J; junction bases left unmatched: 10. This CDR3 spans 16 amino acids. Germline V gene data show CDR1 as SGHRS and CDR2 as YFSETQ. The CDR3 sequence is CASSSEGGPANEKLFF. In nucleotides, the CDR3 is TGCGCCAGCAGCTCCGAAGGGGGCCCGGCCAATGAAAAACTGTTTTTT. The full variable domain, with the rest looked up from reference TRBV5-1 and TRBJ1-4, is KAGVTQTPRYLIKTRGQQVTLSCSPISGHRSVSWYQQTPGQGLQFLFEYFSETQRNKGNFPGRFSGRQFSNSRSEMNVSTLELGDSALYLCASSSEGGPANEKLFFGSGTQLSVL.

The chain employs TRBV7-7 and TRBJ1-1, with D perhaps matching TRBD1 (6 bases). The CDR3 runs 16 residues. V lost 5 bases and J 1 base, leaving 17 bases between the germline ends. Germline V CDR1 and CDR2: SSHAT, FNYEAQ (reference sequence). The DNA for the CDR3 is TGTGCCAGCAGCCCCTACCTGGACAGACAGAACACTGAAGCTTTCTTT. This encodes CASSPYLDRQNTEAFF. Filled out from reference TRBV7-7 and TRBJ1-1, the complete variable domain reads GAGVSQSPRYKVTKRGQDVTLRCDPISSHATLYWYQQALGQGPEFLTYFNYEAQPDKSGLPSDRFSAERPEGSISTLTIQRTEQRDSAMYRCASSPYLDRQNTEAFFGQGTRLTVV.

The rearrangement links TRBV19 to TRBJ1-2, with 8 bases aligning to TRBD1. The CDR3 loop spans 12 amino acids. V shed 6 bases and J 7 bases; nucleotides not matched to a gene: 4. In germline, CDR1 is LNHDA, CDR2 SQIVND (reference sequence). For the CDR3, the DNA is TGTGCCAGTAGAGGACAGGGTTTTGGCTACACCTTC. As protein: CASRGQGFGYTF.

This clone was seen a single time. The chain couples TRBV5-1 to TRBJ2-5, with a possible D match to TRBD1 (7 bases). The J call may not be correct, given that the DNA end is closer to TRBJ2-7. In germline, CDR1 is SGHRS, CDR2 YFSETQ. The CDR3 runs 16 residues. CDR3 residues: CASSWHDRDLSYEQYF. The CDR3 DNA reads TGCGCCAGCAGCTGGCACGACAGGGACTTATCCTACGAGCAGTACTTC.

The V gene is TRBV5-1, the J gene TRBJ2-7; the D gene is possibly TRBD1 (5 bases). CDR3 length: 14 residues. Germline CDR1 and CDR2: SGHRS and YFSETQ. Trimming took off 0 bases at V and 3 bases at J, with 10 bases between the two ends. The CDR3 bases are TGCGCCAGCAGCTTGGGGACACCTAACTACGAGCAGTACTTC. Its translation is CASSLGTPNYEQYF. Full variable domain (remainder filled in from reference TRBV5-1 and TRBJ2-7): KAGVTQTPRYLIKTRGQQVTLSCSPISGHRSVSWYQQTPGQGLQFLFEYFSETQRNKGNFPGRFSGRQFSNSRSEMNVSTLELGDSALYLCASSLGTPNYEQYFGPGTRLTVT.

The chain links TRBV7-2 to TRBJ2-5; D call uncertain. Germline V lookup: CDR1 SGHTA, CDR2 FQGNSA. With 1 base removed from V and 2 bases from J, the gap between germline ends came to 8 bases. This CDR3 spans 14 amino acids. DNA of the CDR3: TGTGCCAGCAGCTTAGAAATCTATCAAGAGACCCAGTACTTC. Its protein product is CASSLEIYQETQYF.

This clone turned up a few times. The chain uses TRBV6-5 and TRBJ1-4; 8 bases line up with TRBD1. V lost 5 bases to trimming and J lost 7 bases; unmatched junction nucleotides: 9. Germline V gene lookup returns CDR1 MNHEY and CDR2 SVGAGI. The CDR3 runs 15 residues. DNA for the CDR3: TGTGCCAGCAGTGTACACGGGACAGGTGTTGAAAAACTGTTTTTT. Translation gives CASSVHGTGVEKLFF.

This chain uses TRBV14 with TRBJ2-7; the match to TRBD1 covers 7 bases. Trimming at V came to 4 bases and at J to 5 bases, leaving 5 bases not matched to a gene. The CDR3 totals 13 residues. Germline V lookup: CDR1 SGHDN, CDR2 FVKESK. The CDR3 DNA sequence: TGTGCCAGCAGCCCAGACAGGGCGGACGAGCAGTACTTC. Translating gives CASSPDRADEQYF.

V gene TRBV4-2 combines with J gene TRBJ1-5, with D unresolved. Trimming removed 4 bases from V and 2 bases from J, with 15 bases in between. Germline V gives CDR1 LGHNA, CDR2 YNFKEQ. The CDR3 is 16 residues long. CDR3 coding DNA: TGTGCCAGCAGCCCGACCGAGGCGCGGGGCAATCAGCCCCAGCATTTT. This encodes CASSPTEARGNQPQHF.

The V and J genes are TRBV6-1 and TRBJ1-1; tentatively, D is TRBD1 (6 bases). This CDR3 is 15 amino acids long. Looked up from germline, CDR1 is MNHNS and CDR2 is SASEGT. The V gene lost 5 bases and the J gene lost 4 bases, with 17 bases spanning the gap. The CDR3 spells CASSPRGGGLTEAFF. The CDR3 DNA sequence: TGTGCCAGCAGTCCCCGAGGGGGGGGGCTCACTGAAGCTTTCTTT.